This T cell receptor (beta chain) was sequenced for a study of early stage breast cancer tumors. Note on this clone: Antigen specificity is unknown.

Study-level results: Enriched TCRB sequences shared across patients were mostly commonly generated sequences.

Some clones are missing from TCRdb's copy, which holds only in-frame ones; the method was immunoSEQ multiplex PCR. The table shows approximately 20,000 clones, with over 70% occurring only once. The CDR3 runs 16 residues. Germline loops: CDR1 SEHNR, CDR2 FQNEAQ (reference sequence). V trimming: 1 base; J trimming: 9 bases; junction bases outside the gene matches: 8. Source material: blood. The rearrangement joins TRBV7-9 to TRBJ1-6; the match to TRBD1 covers 8 bases. This clonotype was obtained from a person aged 65 to 79 with breast cancer. CDR3 in DNA: TGTGCCAGCAGCTTAGGGGTGACAGGGGTACGTTCACCCCTCCACTTT. It specifies CASSLGVTGVRSPLHF.